The 14 T cell receptor beta chains reported below all come from one sample, sequenced in a study of T cell repertoires in cytomegalovirus infection. No antigen is known for these receptors. TCRdb ran MiXCR on the reads and lists one entry per CDR3 protein. The sample carries approximately 74,000 distinct CDR3 sequences, roughly 39% recorded once. The sample in question was CD8+ T cells from cultured PBMCs, obtained from culture after CMV antigen stimulation. These receptors came from a human donor in good health (CMV status not recorded). Some clones in this sample may be carry-over from other donors' samples.

Here the CDR3 reads CASSEDRSGTVVIGELFF. The DNA of the CDR3 is TGCGCCAGCAGTGAAGACCGATCCGGGACCGTTGTGATCGGGGAGCTGTTTTTT. The V gene is TRBV4-3, the J gene TRBJ2-2, with D perhaps being TRBD1 or TRBD2 (5 bases each). Trimming left V 6 bases short and J 7 bases short, with 27 bases between. The CDR3 is 18 amino acids. The germline V gene has CDR1 LGHNA and CDR2 YSLEER.

The J gene is TRBJ1-1, the V gene TRBV6-1; weak D call: TRBD1 (5 bases). The germline CDR1 and CDR2 sequences are MNHNS and SASEGT. Deletions cut 1 base from V and 5 bases from J, with 14 bases between. The CDR3 extends over 15 amino acids. CDR3 sequence: CASSEDVGGWTEAFF. CDR3 coding DNA: TGTGCCAGCAGTGAAGACGTGGGGGGTTGGACTGAAGCTTTCTTT.

V gene TRBV27 combines with J gene TRBJ1-2; tentative D call: TRBD1 (6 bases). Between the trimmed V and J ends, which lost 6 bases and 1 base, there was a span of 15 bases. In germline, CDR1 is MNHEY, CDR2 SMNVEV (reference sequence). This CDR3 spans 15 amino acids. Here the CDR3 reads CASSHRDTLNYGYTF. In DNA, the CDR3 is TGTGCCAGCAGCCACCGGGACACACTTAACTATGGCTACACCTTC.

This chain uses TRBV20-1 with TRBJ1-6; the match to TRBD1 covers 7 bases. The germline V gene has CDR1 DFQATT and CDR2 SNEGSKA (reference sequence). The length of the CDR3 is 14 residues. V gave up 3 bases and J gave up 10 bases; unmatched junction bases: 9. CDR3 loop: CSARGQGDSSPLHF. The CDR3 DNA reads TGCAGTGCTAGGGGGCAGGGGGACAGCTCACCCCTCCACTTT.

In this sample, this clonotype turned up a few times. This chain connects TRBV5-8 to TRBJ1-2, with D maybe TRBD1 (5 bases). V shed 9 bases and J shed 1 base, with 16 bases lying between them. This CDR3 region has 14 residues. The germline CDR1 and CDR2 sequences are SGHTS and YDEGEE. The CDR3 sequence is CATAGRTINYGYTF. The DNA for the CDR3 is TGTGCCACAGCGGGGCGGACAATTAACTATGGCTACACCTTC.

V gene TRBV5-5 combines with J gene TRBJ2-1; D is ambiguous. The germline gives CDR1 SGHKS, CDR2 YYEKEE (reference sequence). CDR3 size: 14 residues. The ends were cut back, 2 bases at V and 7 bases at J, with 13 bases in the middle. The CDR3 spells CASSFARTANEQFF. The CDR3 DNA reads as TGTGCCAGCAGCTTCGCTCGAACGGCAAATGAGCAGTTCTTC. Looking up the rest from reference TRBV5-5 and TRBJ2-1 gives the full variable domain: DAGVTQSPTHLIKTRGQQVTLRCSPISGHKSVSWYQQVLGQGPQFIFQYYEKEERGRGNFPDRFSARQFPNYSSELNVNALLLGDSALYLCASSFARTANEQFFGPGTRLTVL.

This clonotype was observed a handful of times. The chain employs TRBV19 and TRBJ1-4, with a possible D match to TRBD1 (5 bases). This CDR3 is 16 amino acids long. The V gene lost 3 bases and the J gene lost 0 bases, with 11 bases spanning the gap. In germline, CDR1 is LNHDA, CDR2 SQIVND (reference sequence). CDR3 DNA sequence: TGTGCCAGTAGTATCGTTCAGACAGCAACTAATGAAAAACTGTTTTTT. It is translated as CASSIVQTATNEKLFF.

This clonotype has just a few counts. The chain joins TRBV28 to TRBJ1-1; no reliable D call. CDR3 length equals 13 residues. From germline, CDR1 is MDHEN and CDR2 SYDVKM. Between the trimmed V and J ends, which lost 2 bases and 5 bases, there was a span of 9 bases. The chain's CDR3 is CASSLIEVTEAFF. In DNA, the CDR3 is TGTGCCAGCAGTTTAATTGAGGTTACTGAAGCTTTCTTT. Variable domain in full (rest from reference TRBV28 and TRBJ1-1): DVKVTQSSRYLVKRTGEKVFLECVQDMDHENMFWYRQDPGLGLRLIYFSYDVKMKEKGDIPEGYSVSREKKERFSLILESASTNQTSMYLCASSLIEVTEAFFGQGTRLTVV.

There are a few counts of this clonotype. The chain couples TRBV7-9 to TRBJ2-7, with D unresolved. The CDR3 consists of 13 residues. CDR1 and CDR2 (germline): SEHNR, FQNEAQ (reference sequence). The V gene lost 1 base and the J gene lost 4 bases, with 8 bases spanning the gap. This chain's CDR3 is CASSLGLQYEQYF. DNA of the CDR3: TGTGCCAGCAGCTTAGGCCTCCAGTACGAGCAGTACTTC. Full variable domain (rest looked up from reference TRBV7-9 and TRBJ2-7): DTGVSQNPRHKITKRGQNVTFRCDPISEHNRLYWYRQTLGQGPEFLTYFQNEAQLEKSRLLSDRFSAERPKGSFSTLEIQRTEQGDSAMYLCASSLGLQYEQYFGPGTRLTVT.

This clonotype was counted only a few times. The V gene is TRBV7-6, the J gene TRBJ1-1, with a tentative D call TRBD1 (5 bases). Trimming left V 1 base short and J 7 bases short, with 13 bases between. This CDR3 contains 14 residues. Germline CDR1 and CDR2: SGHVS and FNYEAQ. For the CDR3, the DNA is TGTGCCAGCAGCTTAGTCGGATGGGGGGATGAAGCTTTCTTT. It is translated as CASSLVGWGDEAFF.

This clonotype was detected a few times. The rearrangement uses TRBV5-1 and TRBJ2-5; no firm D call. Germline values: CDR1 SGHRS, CDR2 YFSETQ. Trimming took 6 bases from V and 3 from J, leaving 12 bases between them. The CDR3 is 13 residues long. The CDR3 is CASKVSLEETQYF. The CDR3 DNA reads TGCGCCAGCAAGGTCAGCTTAGAAGAGACCCAGTACTTC.

This clonotype was counted many times. The chain recombines TRBV6-5 with TRBJ1-2; D may be TRBD1 (5 bases). Germline assignment: CDR1 MNHEY and CDR2 SVGAGI. V dropped 1 base and J dropped 4 bases, with 10 bases sitting between them. The CDR3 totals 14 residues. CDR3 in DNA: TGTGCCAGCAGTTACTTGGACATCCGCTATGGCTACACCTTC. This encodes CASSYLDIRYGYTF.

V gene TRBV4-2 combines with J gene TRBJ2-7; TRBD1 matches at 9 bases. V gave up 0 bases and J gave up 6 bases; unmatched junction bases: 9. CDR3 length: 16 amino acids. The germline V gene encodes CDR1 LGHNA and CDR2 YNFKEQ. The CDR3 nucleotides read TGTGCCAGCAGCCAAGATGGTACGGACAGGGGTTTCGAGCAGTACTTC. Its protein is CASSQDGTDRGFEQYF.

The chain links TRBV12-3 or TRBV12-4 to TRBJ1-5, with D hard to call. Trimming removed 3 bases at V and 0 bases at J, with 24 bases between. The CDR3 runs 20 residues. The CDR3 sequence: CASSFSYGYLGKGSNQPQHF. The CDR3 bases are TGTGCCAGCAGTTTTTCCTACGGTTACCTCGGCAAAGGTAGCAATCAGCCCCAGCATTTT.